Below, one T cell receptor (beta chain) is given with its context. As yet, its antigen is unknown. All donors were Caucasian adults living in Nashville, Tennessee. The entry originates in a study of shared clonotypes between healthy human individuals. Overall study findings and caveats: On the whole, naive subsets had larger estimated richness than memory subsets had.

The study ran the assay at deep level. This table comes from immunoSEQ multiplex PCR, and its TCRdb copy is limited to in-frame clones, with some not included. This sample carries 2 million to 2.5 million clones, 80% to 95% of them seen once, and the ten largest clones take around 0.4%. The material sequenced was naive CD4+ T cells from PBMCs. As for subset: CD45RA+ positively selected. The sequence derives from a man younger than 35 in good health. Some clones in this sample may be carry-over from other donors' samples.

CDR3 coding DNA: TGTGCCAGCAGCTTGTGGCCGGGACGGCAAGAGACCCAGTACTTC. Protein product: CASSLWPGRQETQYF. V usage is TRBV5-4 and J usage is TRBJ2-5, with D perhaps matching TRBD1 or TRBD2 (5 bases each). Germline V gene lookup returns CDR1 SGHNT and CDR2 YYREEE (reference sequence). CDR3 length: 15 amino acids. Trimming shortened V by 1 base and J by 2 bases, and 12 bases separated the two germline ends.